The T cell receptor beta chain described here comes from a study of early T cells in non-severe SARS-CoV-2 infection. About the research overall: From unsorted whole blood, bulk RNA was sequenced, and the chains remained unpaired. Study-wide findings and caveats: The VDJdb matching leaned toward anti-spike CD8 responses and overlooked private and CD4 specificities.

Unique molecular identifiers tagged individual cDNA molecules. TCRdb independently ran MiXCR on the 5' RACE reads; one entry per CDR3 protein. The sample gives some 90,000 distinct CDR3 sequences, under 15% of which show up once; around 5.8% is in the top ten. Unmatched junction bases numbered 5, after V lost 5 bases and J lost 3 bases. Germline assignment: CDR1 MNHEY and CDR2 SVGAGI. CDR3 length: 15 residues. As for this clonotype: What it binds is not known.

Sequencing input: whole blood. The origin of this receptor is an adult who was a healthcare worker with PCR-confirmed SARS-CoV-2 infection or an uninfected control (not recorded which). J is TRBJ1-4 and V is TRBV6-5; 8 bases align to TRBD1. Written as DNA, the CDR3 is TGTGCCAGCAGTGCGACAGGGGCGGCTAATGAAAAACTGTTTTTT. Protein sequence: CASSATGAANEKLFF.